The 24 T cell receptor beta chains in this list originate from one sample, sequenced in a study of cytomegalovirus exposure and HLA in healthy donors listed by TCRdb under 2017. The library was prepared using the immunoSEQ multiplex PCR assay. The multiplex PCR relied on a mix of 60 forward primers for TCR Vbeta segments and 13 reverse primers for TCR Jbeta segments. This is the immuneACCESS table as TCRdb keeps it, with only in-frame sequences that have V and J called. A part of the clones is gone; compared with another copy, unresolved V genes explain less than half, and the rest is unexplained. The sample contains about 31,000 clones, 35% to 50% of them found a single time. The ten largest account for around 2% of the sample. Input material: PBMCs. The source is a woman aged 45-65 years in good health and CMV-seronegative.

This clone was found a few times. The chain carries TRBV15 and TRBJ2-7, with D perhaps TRBD1 (5 bases). The V end lost 0 bases, the J end lost 6 bases, and 12 bases lay between the germline ends. The CDR3 loop spans 14 amino acids. The V gene's germline CDR1 is LNHNV and CDR2 YYDKDF (reference sequence). The CDR3 sequence is CATSRDLGVSEQYF. CDR3 DNA sequence: TGTGCCACCAGCAGAGATTTAGGGGTTAGCGAGCAGTACTTC.

The chain is built from TRBV10-3 and TRBJ1-2; no firm D call. V lost 2 bases to trimming and J lost 5 bases, with 15 bases between them. The CDR3 has 15 residues. Germline assignment: CDR1 ENHRY and CDR2 SYGVKD. CDR3 in DNA: TGTGCCATCAGTGAGAGTTTTGTCCAGGTTTATGGCTACACCTTC. This gives the protein CAISESFVQVYGYTF.

The chain combines TRBV28 with TRBJ2-3; 7 nucleotides match TRBD2. V lost 8 bases to trimming and J lost 3 bases; unmatched junction nucleotides: 14. The CDR3 length is 16 residues. From germline, CDR1 is MDHEN and CDR2 SYDVKM. The CDR3 sequence: CASLQAGLALTDTQYF. CDR3 DNA sequence: TGTGCCAGCCTCCAAGCGGGGCTAGCGCTGACAGATACGCAGTATTTT.

This sequence joins TRBV7-9 and TRBJ1-2; 8 bases align to TRBD1. Germline lookup yields CDR1 SEHNR and CDR2 FQNEAQ (reference sequence). J lost 5 bases, V lost 5 bases, and 13 bases had no gene match. CDR3 length: 16 residues. CDR3 nucleotides: TGTGCCAGCAGCCCTCCCAGGGACAGGCTTGAGTATGGCTACACCTTC. Translating it yields CASSPPRDRLEYGYTF.

This clone was seen a handful of times. This sample also contains other DNA sequences that code for the same CDR3. V usage is TRBV25-1 and J usage is TRBJ2-7, with 8 positions matching TRBD2. J was trimmed by 9 bases and V by 6 bases; bases with no gene match: 10. Per germline, CDR1 MGHDK and CDR2 SYGVNS. This CDR3 has 13 residues. This CDR3 reads CASRAPGGAGQYF. CDR3 sequence (DNA): TGTGCCAGCAGGGCACCCGGGGGGGCGGGGCAGTACTTC.

This rearrangement joins TRBV5-8 to TRBJ2-5; 7 bases agree with TRBD2. This CDR3 spans 14 amino acids. V lost 4 bases and J lost 9; bases outside the gene matches: 12. The germline gives CDR1 SGHTS, CDR2 YDEGEE. The CDR3 loop is CASSLRDYLGAQYF. DNA of the CDR3: TGTGCCAGCAGCCTCCGGGACTACCTGGGAGCCCAGTACTTC.

This chain uses TRBV2 with TRBJ1-5; 7 bases align to TRBD1. CDR1 and CDR2 from the germline V gene are SNHLY and FYNNEI. J lost 1 base, V lost 4 bases, and 4 bases had no gene match. The CDR3 has 15 residues. The CDR3 here is CASSVEQGSNQPQHF. DNA of the CDR3: TGTGCCAGCAGTGTCGAACAGGGGAGCAATCAGCCCCAGCATTTT.

This clone was observed a handful of times. The chain recombines TRBV6-1 with TRBJ2-7; maybe TRBD1 (6 bases). CDR3 size: 14 residues. Per germline, CDR1 MNHNS and CDR2 SASEGT. Trimming removed 3 bases at V and 0 bases at J, with 9 bases between. The CDR3 DNA is TGTGCCAGCAGTGAGGGACACCTCTCCTACGAGCAGTACTTC. The encoded protein is CASSEGHLSYEQYF.

The chain has TRBV7-2 and TRBJ1-3; weak D call: TRBD1 (6 bases). V gave up 5 bases and J gave up 6 bases, with 11 bases separating them. Germline-derived CDR1 and CDR2 are SGHTA and FQGNSA. The length of the CDR3 is 13 residues. The CDR3 spells CASSEGQINTIYF. CDR3 DNA sequence: TGTGCCAGCAGCGAAGGACAGATAAACACCATATATTTT.

This clone was detected a few times. The chain links TRBV30 to TRBJ2-7; D might be TRBD1 (6 bases). V was trimmed by 1 base and J by 3 bases, leaving 10 bases between them. Germline assignment: CDR1 GTSNPN and CDR2 SVGIG (reference sequence). CDR3 length: 13 residues. The CDR3 protein is CAWSGQAGYEQYF. CDR3 coding DNA: TGTGCCTGGAGTGGACAGGCCGGCTACGAGCAGTACTTC. The full variable domain, completed using reference TRBV30 and TRBJ2-7, is SQTIHQWPATLVQPVGSPLSLECTVEGTSNPNLYWYRQAAGRGLQLLFYSVGIGQISSEVPQNLSASRPQDRQFILSSKKLLLSDSGFYLCAWSGQAGYEQYFGPGTRLTVT.

J is TRBJ1-2 and V is TRBV7-9; D not certain. The ends were cut back, 5 bases at V and 0 bases at J, with 10 bases in the middle. Per the germline V gene, CDR1 is SEHNR and CDR2 is FQNEAQ (reference sequence). The CDR3 sequence is 14 residues long. In DNA, the CDR3 is TGTGCCAGCAGCAGACATGGTACTAACTATGGCTACACCTTC. Translating it yields CASSRHGTNYGYTF.

The chain uses TRBV7-3 and TRBJ2-2; D may be TRBD1 (6 bases). The CDR3 is 13 amino acids. Germline V gives CDR1 SGHTA, CDR2 FQGTGA. Trimming removed 5 bases at V and 7 bases at J, with 11 bases between. The CDR3 loop is CASSPQGYGELFF. The CDR3 bases are TGTGCCAGCAGCCCACAGGGCTACGGGGAGCTGTTTTTT.

This chain joins TRBV5-4 and TRBJ2-7, with TRBD2 as a possible D gene (6 bases). V gave up 4 bases and J gave up 4 bases, with 12 bases separating them. The germline gives CDR1 SGHNT, CDR2 YYREEE (reference sequence). The CDR3 has 13 residues. The CDR3 region has the DNA TGTGCCAGCAGCGTCAAAGGGAGGTACGAGCAGTACTTC. It encodes CASSVKGRYEQYF.

This clone appeared once. The V gene is TRBV28, the J gene TRBJ1-1; TRBD1 matches at 7 bases. Germline CDR1 and CDR2: MDHEN and SYDVKM. CDR3 length: 16 amino acids. V shed 1 base, J shed 6 bases, and the junction held 11 bases outside the gene matches. Here the CDR3 reads CASSLYRDRVGAEAFF. CDR3 nucleotides: TGTGCCAGCAGTTTATACCGCGACAGGGTAGGTGCTGAAGCTTTCTTT.

This rearrangement joins TRBV19 to TRBJ2-7; possibly TRBD2 for D (6 bases). The CDR3 sequence is 14 residues long. Germline V gene lookup returns CDR1 LNHDA and CDR2 SQIVND (reference sequence). V lost 2 bases to trimming and J lost 7 bases, with 15 bases between them. CDR3 sequence reads: CASSIWATSLEQYF. The CDR3 nucleotides read TGTGCCAGTAGTATATGGGCCACTAGCCTGGAGCAGTACTTC.

For this clone: Relative to the germline gene, one junction end is altered; a read error may explain this. The V and J genes are TRBV10-3 and TRBJ1-6; D remains ambiguous. The CDR3 totals 12 residues. Germline V gene data show CDR1 as ENHRY and CDR2 as SYGVKD. The CDR3 protein is CAISESTSPLHF. In nucleotides, the CDR3 is TGTGCCATCAGTGAGTCTACTTCACCTCTCCACTTT.

The CDR3 DNA is TGTGCCAGCTCACCTCTCGGAACAGACACCGGGGAGCTGTTTTTT. Amino acid sequence: CASSPLGTDTGELFF. The rearrangement links TRBV18 to TRBJ2-2; D uncertain. The CDR3 runs to 15 residues. Germline values: CDR1 KGHSH, CDR2 LQKENI. Between the trimmed V and J ends, which lost 3 bases and 3 bases, there was a span of 11 bases.

On this clone: Additional DNA sequences in this sample encode the identical CDR3. V usage is TRBV2 and J usage is TRBJ1-3; TRBD1 matches 11 bases. V shed 6 bases and J 2 bases; nucleotides not matched to a gene: 6. The V gene's germline CDR1 is SNHLY and CDR2 FYNNEI. This CDR3 is 16 amino acids long. CDR3 in amino acids: CASRGPGQGAGNTIYF. The CDR3 coding sequence is TGTGCCAGCAGGGGGCCGGGACAGGGGGCTGGAAACACCATATATTTT.

CDR3 DNA: TGTGCCAGTAGTCCCCCAGGGGAAGGGAACACTGAAGCTTTCTTT. Translation: CASSPPGEGNTEAFF. J is TRBJ1-1 and V is TRBV19; tentative D call: TRBD1 (6 bases). Trimming pared 5 bases from V and 1 base from J, leaving 14 bases between. This CDR3 has 15 amino acids. Per germline, CDR1 LNHDA and CDR2 SQIVND (reference sequence).

This clone was picked up a small number of times. The genes are TRBV2 and TRBJ2-7; TRBD1 matches 8 bases. V lost 8 bases to trimming and J lost 2 bases; unmatched junction nucleotides: 8. Germline assignment: CDR1 SNHLY and CDR2 FYNNEI. This CDR3 has 14 residues. The CDR3 reads CASLPTGVTYEQYF. CDR3 DNA: TGTGCCAGCTTACCGACAGGGGTTACCTACGAGCAGTACTTC.

The J gene is TRBJ1-5, the V gene TRBV6-1; D unresolved. The CDR3 sequence is 14 residues long. V gave up 6 bases and J gave up 4 bases, with 13 bases separating them. CDR1 is MNHNS, CDR2 SASEGT, per germline. DNA for the CDR3: TGTGCCAGCAGGGAGAACGGCGGAAATCAGCCCCAGCATTTT. It encodes CASRENGGNQPQHF.

This clone was observed a few times. The genes are TRBV2 and TRBJ2-3, with 7 bases aligning to TRBD2. This CDR3 is 17 amino acids long. Germline CDR1 reads SNHLY; CDR2 reads FYNNEI. The ends lost 4 bases at V and 2 bases at J; junction bases unmatched: 12. CDR3: CASSGGTTNPDTDTQYF. CDR3 DNA: TGTGCCAGCAGTGGAGGGACTACAAACCCTGACACAGATACGCAGTATTTT.

This clone was detected once. This chain uses TRBV27 with TRBJ1-1; 8 nucleotides agree with TRBD1. The CDR3 has 14 amino acids. Germline CDR1 MNHEY, CDR2 SMNVEV (reference sequence). Germline trimming cut 0 bases from V and 8 bases from J; bases unmatched to any gene: 5. CDR3 sequence: CASSLSPGQGEAFF. CDR3 DNA: TGTGCCAGCAGTTTATCCCCAGGACAGGGCGAAGCTTTCTTT.

This chain uses TRBV7-3 with TRBJ2-2, with no clear D. V lost 0 bases and J lost 6, with 14 bases in between. CDR1 and CDR2 (germline): SGHTA, FQGTGA. CDR3 size: 16 residues. The CDR3 DNA reads TGTGCCAGCAGCTTAACGGTACCGAGCGTCGCCGGGGAGCTGTTTTTT. Its protein product is CASSLTVPSVAGELFF.